The clone carrying this T cell receptor beta chain was observed at least ten times. V lost 4 bases to trimming and J lost 10 bases, with 14 bases between them. The V gene's germline CDR1 is SGHTA and CDR2 FQGNSA. The CDR3 is 13 residues long. TCRdb redid the calling of the 5' RACE reads with MiXCR, one entry per CDR3 protein. The table has about 29,000 distinct CDR3 sequences, approximately 5.4% seen once. These data originate in a study of early T cells in non-severe SARS-CoV-2 infection. This chain connects TRBV7-2 to TRBJ2-1; no clear D gene. Specimen: whole blood. The sequence was collected from an adult who was a healthcare worker with PCR-confirmed SARS-CoV-2 infection or an uninfected control (not recorded which). This CDR3 reads CASSSHVVREQFF. CDR3 DNA sequence: TGTGCCAGCAGCTCCCATGTGGTTCGAGAGCAGTTCTTC.